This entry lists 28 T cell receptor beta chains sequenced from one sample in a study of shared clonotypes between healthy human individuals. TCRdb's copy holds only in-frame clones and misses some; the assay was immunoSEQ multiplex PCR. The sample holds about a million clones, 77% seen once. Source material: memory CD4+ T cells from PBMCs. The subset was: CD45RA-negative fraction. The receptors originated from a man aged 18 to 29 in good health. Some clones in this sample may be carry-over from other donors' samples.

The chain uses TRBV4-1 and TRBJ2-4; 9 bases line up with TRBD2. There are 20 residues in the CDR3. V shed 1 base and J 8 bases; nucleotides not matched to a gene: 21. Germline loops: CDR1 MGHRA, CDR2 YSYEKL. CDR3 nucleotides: TGCGCCAGCAGCCAAGTAGTACAGCGGACTAGCGCTCTCAAGGGATACATTCAGTACTTC. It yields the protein CASSQVVQRTSALKGYIQYF.

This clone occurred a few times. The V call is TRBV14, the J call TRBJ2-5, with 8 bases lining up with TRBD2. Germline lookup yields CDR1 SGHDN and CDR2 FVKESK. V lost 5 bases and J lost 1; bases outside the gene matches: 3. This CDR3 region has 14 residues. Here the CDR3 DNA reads TGTGCCAGCAGCTCCCGGGAGGGCCAAGAGACCCAGTACTTC. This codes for CASSSREGQETQYF.

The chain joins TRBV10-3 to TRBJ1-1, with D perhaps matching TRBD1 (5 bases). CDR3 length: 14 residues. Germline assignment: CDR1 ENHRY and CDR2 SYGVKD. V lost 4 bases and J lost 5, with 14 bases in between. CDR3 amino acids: CAISGPGRITEAFF. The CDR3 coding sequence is TGTGCCATCAGTGGGCCAGGGAGGATAACTGAAGCTTTCTTT.

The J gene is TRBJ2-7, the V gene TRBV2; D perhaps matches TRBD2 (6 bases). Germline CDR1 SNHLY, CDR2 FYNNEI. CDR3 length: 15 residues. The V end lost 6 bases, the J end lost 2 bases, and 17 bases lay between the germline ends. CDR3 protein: CASRPYGGRTYEQYF. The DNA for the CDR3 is TGTGCCAGCAGACCTTACGGGGGTCGCACCTACGAGCAGTACTTC.

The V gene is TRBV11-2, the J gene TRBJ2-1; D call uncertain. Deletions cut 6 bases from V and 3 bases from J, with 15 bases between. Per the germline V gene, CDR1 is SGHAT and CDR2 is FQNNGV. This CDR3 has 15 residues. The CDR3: CASRKLAGRYNEQFF. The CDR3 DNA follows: TGTGCCAGCAGGAAACTGGCAGGACGCTACAATGAGCAGTTCTTC.

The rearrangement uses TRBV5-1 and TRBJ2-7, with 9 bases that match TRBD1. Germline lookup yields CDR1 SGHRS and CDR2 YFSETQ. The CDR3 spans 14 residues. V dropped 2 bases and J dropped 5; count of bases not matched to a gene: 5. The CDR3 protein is CASSFWDRVNEQYF. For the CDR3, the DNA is TGCGCCAGCAGCTTTTGGGACAGGGTCAACGAGCAGTACTTC.

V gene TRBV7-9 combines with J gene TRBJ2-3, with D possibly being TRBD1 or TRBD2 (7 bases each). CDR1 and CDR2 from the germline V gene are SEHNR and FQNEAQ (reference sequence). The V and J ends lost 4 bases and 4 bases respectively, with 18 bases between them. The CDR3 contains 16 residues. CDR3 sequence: CASSSPGGGRADTQYF. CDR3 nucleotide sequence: TGTGCCAGCAGCTCCCCAGGGGGAGGGCGCGCAGATACGCAGTATTTT. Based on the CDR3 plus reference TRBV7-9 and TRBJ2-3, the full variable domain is DTGVSQNPRHKITKRGQNVTFRCDPISEHNRLYWYRQTLGQGPEFLTYFQNEAQLEKSRLLSDRFSAERPKGSFSTLEIQRTEQGDSAMYLCASSSPGGGRADTQYFGPGTRLTVL.

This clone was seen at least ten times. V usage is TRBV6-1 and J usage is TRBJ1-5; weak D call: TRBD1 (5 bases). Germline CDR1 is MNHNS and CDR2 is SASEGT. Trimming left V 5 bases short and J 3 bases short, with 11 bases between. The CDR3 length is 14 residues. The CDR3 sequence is CASSSVGPNQPQHF. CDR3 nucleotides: TGTGCCAGCAGTTCAGTGGGGCCCAATCAGCCCCAGCATTTT.

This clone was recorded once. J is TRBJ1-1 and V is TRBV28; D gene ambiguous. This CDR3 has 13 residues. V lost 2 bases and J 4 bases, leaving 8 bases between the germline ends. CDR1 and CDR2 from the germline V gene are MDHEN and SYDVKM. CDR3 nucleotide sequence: TGTGCCAGCAGTTTAGCCCGCCTCACTGAAGCTTTCTTT. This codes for CASSLARLTEAFF.

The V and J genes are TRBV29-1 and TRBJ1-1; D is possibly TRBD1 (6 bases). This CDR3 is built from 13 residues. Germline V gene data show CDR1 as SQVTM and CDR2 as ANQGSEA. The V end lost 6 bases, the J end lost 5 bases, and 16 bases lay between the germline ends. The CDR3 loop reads CSVSRGGGTEAFF. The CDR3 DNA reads TGCAGCGTAAGCAGGGGCGGAGGGACTGAAGCTTTCTTT.

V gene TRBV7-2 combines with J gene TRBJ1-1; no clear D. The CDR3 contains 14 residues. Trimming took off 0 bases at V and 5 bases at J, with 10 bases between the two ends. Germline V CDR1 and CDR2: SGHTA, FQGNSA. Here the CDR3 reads CASSLALGKTEAFF. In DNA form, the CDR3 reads TGTGCCAGCAGCTTAGCGCTAGGTAAAACTGAAGCTTTCTTT. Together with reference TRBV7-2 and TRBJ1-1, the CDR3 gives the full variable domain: GAGVSQSPSNKVTEKGKDVELRCDPISGHTALYWYRQSLGQGLEFLIYFQGNSAPDKSGLPSDRFSAERTGGSVSTLTIQRTQQEDSAVYLCASSLALGKTEAFFGQGTRLTVV.

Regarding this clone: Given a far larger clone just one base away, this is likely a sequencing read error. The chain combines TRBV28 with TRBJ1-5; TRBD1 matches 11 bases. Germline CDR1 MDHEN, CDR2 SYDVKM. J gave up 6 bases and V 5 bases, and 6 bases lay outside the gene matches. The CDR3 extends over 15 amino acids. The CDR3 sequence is CASSPRTGGIQPQHF. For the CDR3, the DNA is TGTGCCAGCAGTCCTCGGACAGGGGGCATTCAGCCCCAGCATTTT.

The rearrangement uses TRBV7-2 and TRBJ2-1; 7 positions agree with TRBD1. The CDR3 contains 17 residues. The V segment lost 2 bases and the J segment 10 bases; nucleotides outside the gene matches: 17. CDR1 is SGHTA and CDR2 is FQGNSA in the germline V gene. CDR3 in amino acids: CASSLFPPGTVLGEQFF. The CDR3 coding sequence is TGTGCCAGCAGCTTATTTCCGCCCGGGACAGTTCTGGGGGAGCAGTTCTTC. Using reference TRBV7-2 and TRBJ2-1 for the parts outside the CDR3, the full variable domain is GAGVSQSPSNKVTEKGKDVELRCDPISGHTALYWYRQSLGQGLEFLIYFQGNSAPDKSGLPSDRFSAERTGGSVSTLTIQRTQQEDSAVYLCASSLFPPGTVLGEQFFGPGTRLTVL.

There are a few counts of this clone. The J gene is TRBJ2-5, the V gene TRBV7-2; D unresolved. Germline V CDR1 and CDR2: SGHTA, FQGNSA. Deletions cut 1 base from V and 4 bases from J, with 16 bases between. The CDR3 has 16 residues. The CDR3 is CASSLGLKVVGETQYF. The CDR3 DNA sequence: TGTGCCAGCAGCTTAGGCCTAAAGGTAGTAGGAGAGACCCAGTACTTC.

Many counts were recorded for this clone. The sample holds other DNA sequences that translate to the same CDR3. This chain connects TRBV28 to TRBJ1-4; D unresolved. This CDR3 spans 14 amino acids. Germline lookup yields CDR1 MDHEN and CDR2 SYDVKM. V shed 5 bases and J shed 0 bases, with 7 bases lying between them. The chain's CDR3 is CASSRVATNEKLFF. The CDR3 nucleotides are TGTGCCAGCAGTCGAGTTGCAACTAATGAAAAACTGTTTTTT.

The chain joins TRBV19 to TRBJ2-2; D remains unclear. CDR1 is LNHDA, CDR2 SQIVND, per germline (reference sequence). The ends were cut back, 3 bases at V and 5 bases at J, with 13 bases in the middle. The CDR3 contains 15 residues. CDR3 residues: CASSIPAATTGELFF. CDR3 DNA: TGTGCCAGTAGTATCCCGGCCGCTACAACCGGGGAGCTGTTTTTT.

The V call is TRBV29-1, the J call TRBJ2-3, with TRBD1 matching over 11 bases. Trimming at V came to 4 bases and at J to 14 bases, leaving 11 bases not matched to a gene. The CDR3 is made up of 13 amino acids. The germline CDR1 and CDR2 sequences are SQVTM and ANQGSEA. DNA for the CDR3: TGCAGCGTTGGAGGACAGGGGGCCTGGTTAATGTATTTT. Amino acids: CSVGGQGAWLMYF.

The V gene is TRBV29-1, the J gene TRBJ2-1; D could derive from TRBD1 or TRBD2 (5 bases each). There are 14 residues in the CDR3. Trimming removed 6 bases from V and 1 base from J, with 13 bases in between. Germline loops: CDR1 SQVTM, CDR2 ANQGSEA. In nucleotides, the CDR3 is TGCAGCGTCCGGGGCCGACTTTCCTACAATGAGCAGTTCTTC. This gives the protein CSVRGRLSYNEQFF.

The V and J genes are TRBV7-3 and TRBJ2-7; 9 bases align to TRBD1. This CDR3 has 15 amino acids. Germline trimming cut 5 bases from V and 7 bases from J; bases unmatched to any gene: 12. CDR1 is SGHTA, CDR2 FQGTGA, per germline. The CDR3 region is CASSPTGGADGEQYF. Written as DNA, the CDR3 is TGTGCCAGCAGCCCTACAGGGGGCGCGGATGGTGAGCAGTACTTC.

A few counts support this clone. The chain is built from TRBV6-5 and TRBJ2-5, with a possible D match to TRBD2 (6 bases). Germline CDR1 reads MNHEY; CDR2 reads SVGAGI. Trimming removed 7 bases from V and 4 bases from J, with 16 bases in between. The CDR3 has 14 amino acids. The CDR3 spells CASTVPGGRETQYF. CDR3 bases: TGTGCCAGCACAGTCCCCGGGGGAAGAGAGACCCAGTACTTC.

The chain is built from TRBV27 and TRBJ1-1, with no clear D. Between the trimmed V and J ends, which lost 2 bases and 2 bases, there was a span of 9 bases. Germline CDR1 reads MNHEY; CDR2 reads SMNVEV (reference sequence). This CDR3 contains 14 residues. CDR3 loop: CASSLRSINTEAFF. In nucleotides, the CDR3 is TGTGCCAGCAGTTTAAGGTCAATCAACACTGAAGCTTTCTTT.

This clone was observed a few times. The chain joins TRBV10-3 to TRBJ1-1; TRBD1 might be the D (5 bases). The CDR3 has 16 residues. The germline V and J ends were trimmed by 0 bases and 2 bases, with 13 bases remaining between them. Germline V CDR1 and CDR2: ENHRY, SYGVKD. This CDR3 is CAISESTRGINTEAFF. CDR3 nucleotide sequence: TGTGCCATCAGTGAGTCGACTCGGGGGATCAACACTGAAGCTTTCTTT.

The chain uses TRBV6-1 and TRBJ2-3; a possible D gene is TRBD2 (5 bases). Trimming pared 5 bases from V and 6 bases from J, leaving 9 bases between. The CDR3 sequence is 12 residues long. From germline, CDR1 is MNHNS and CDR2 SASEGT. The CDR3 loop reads CASSTGVDTQYF. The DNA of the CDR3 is TGTGCCAGCAGTACCGGGGTGGATACGCAGTATTTT.

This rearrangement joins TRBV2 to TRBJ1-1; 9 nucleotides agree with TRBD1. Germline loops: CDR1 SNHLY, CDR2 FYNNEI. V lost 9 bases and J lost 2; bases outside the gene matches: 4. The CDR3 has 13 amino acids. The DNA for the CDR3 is TGTGCCAGAAAGGGACAGGGTAACACTGAAGCTTTCTTT. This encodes CARKGQGNTEAFF.

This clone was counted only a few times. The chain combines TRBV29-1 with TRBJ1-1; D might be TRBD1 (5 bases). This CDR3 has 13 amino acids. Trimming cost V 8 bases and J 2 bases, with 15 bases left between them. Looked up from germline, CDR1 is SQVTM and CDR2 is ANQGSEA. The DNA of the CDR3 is TGCAGCATTAACCGGGACGCCAACACTGAAGCTTTCTTT. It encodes CSINRDANTEAFF.

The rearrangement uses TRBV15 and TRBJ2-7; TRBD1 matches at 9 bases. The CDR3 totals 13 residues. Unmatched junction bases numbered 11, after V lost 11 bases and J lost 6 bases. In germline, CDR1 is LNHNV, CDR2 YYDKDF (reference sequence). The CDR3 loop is CAVAPGQGLEQYF. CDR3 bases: TGTGCCGTTGCGCCGGGACAGGGACTCGAGCAGTACTTC.

The CDR3 DNA sequence: TGTGCCAGCAGCCAACCTCAGGGAAATCAGCCCCAGCATTTT. Its protein product is CASSQPQGNQPQHF. J is TRBJ1-5 and V is TRBV28; TRBD1 might be the D (5 bases). Germline CDR1 reads MDHEN; CDR2 reads SYDVKM. This CDR3 is 14 amino acids long. The ends were cut back, 6 bases at V and 4 bases at J, with 13 bases in the middle.

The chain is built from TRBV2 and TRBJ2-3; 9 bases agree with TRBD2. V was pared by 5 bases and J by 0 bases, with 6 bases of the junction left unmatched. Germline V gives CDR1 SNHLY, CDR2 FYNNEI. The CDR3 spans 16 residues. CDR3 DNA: TGTGCCAGCAGTTCTCGACTAGCGGAAAGCACAGATACGCAGTATTTT. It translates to CASSSRLAESTDTQYF.